This T cell receptor beta chain originates from a study of T-cell reconstitution after alpha-beta-depleted transplantation in children (dated by TCRdb to the mid-2010s). For context, the study as a whole: Using TCR repertoire profiling, the study quantitatively followed how T-cell immune reconstitution unfolded in children after TCRalphabeta/CD19-depleted allogeneic hematopoietic cell transplantation.

The treatment or condition label, as the study defines it: allogeneic hematopoietic cell transplantation with graft depleted of TCRalphabeta T cells and CD19 B cells. Transplant recipients were children who received TCRalphabeta/CD19-depleted allogeneic hematopoietic cell grafts. The library was produced with PCR. TCRdb lists the instrument as Illumina HiSeq 2500. TCR libraries were prepared with molecular barcoding, using unique molecular identifiers to normalize TCRbeta repertoire quantification. Using fastp at Q25 and MiXCR, TCRdb reprocessed the public reads and kept productive beta chains. Every CDR3 protein is listed once, alongside the most common genes and DNA of its rows. The sample data list about 200,000 distinct CDR3 sequences, and just under 6.5% of these were observed just once. Roughly 4.8% of the sample rests with the top ten. The CDR3 goes from the cysteine to the phenylalanine over 13 residues. Here the CDR3 DNA is all that survives: 39 bases in frame from base 1. The germline V gene (reference sequence) specifies SEHNR as CDR1 and FQNEAQ as CDR2. V and J are trimmed by 5 bases and 4 bases, and the gene matches miss 4 bases of the junction.

Only a few counts were recorded for this clonotype. Its antigen is currently not known. Base qualities are not at hand, and no much larger clone is one base apart. Study-wide findings and limitations: Apparently early alphabetaT-cell count recovery about two months after transplant reportedly relied on only several hundred rapidly expanded clones derived from non-depleted graft cells. The frequencies of hyperexpanded clones fell over the following months, and after one year, T-cell counts and TCRbeta diversity were mostly attributed to newly produced T cells. The high TCRbeta diversity at day 60 in some patients was ascribed to recipient T cells and intrathymic progenitors that had survived conditioning.

The sequenced sample was PBMCs, obtained before TCRalphabeta/CD19-depleted stem cell transplant. This receptor was obtained from a girl under three years old with combined immunodeficiency, due to receive a stem cell transplant. The sequence links TRBV7-9 to TRBJ2-5; 7 bases in the junction line up with TRBD2. The CDR3 in this case is CASSPGGVETQYF. The nucleotide sequence is TGTGCCAGCAGCCCTGGGGGGGTAGAGACCCAGTACTTC.